Sequencing of this T cell receptor beta chain was carried out in a study of blood T cells in healthy people across ages (dated by TCRdb to the mid-2010s). Turning to the overall study: Template switching captured roughly one uniquely barcoded TCR beta cDNA molecule per two T cells in model experiments. For two donors (one aged 18 to 29 and one aged 80 or older), the study analyzed two additional independent replicas of 1 million unique cDNA reads from the same blood draw. Donors were grouped into four age groups: young (average approximately 15 years), middle-aged (about 38), aged (around 60) and long-lived (approximately 81). The study measured age-related changes in TCR beta repertoire diversity using deep sequencing normalized with unique cDNA molecular identifiers.

This clonotype occurred a few times. Its cognate antigen has yet to be identified. One base away there is no much larger clone; base qualities are not given. Library preparation was by 5' RACE. TCRdb names Illumina HiSeq 2500 as the instrument used. A second PCR of roughly 7 to 11 cycles was performed with a sample-barcoded 5' primer and a J-beta primer mix. A template-switch 5' adaptor carrying 12 random nucleotides introduced a unique molecular identifier onto each TCR beta cDNA molecule. Each sample yielded at least 3 million CDR3-containing paired-end reads. All of the RNA was converted into first-strand cDNA using the Mint cDNA synthesis kit, with a TRBC-specific oligonucleotide serving as the primer. All cDNA was treated with uracil-DNA glycosylase and then went through a first 18-cycle PCR with the universal primers M1SS and BC2_uni_R. Turning to the authors' computational methods: Each sample was normalized by randomly selecting 1 million high-quality reads, each carrying a distinct molecular identifier. Instead of being binned into consensus sequences, reads with shared molecular identifiers were discarded. MiTCR, run with a Q25 quality threshold and the strictest error-elimination algorithm, handled CDR3 identification, clonotype clustering and error correction. A nonparametric unseen species model using Euler transformation provided a lower-bound estimate of total TCR beta diversity. TCRdb reworked the public reads: Q25 trimming with fastp, MiXCR clone assembly, productive beta chains retained. One record per CDR3 amino acid sequence lists the most common genes and DNA. TCRdb's processing, not the study's, gives the V and J calls here. The sample table shows about 780,000 distinct CDR3 sequences, and under 30% are seen once. The top ten clonotypes cover about 2.9% of the sample.

Findings and caveats that apply to the study as a whole: Total diversity estimates from one million sequenced T cells were considered lower bounds and underestimates. As age increased, observed TCR beta diversity per million T cells dropped in a roughly linear way, and a significant reduction was already evident by age 40. Compared with the aged group, the long-lived group had more naive CD4+ T cells, fewer expanded clones and increased TCR diversity, a pattern suggesting age selection. The percentage of naive T cells measured by flow cytometry correlated strongly with observed TCR beta diversity. Conclusive comparison of naive and antigen-experienced compartments was prevented by the profiling of bulk unsorted PBMCs. Because the CMV infection status of the donors was unknown, age-related changes in expanded clonotypes may potentially have been confounded.

Looking up the germline V gene yields CDR1 SGDLS and CDR2 YYNGEE. From the cysteine through the phenylalanine, the CDR3 covers 16 amino acids. Only CDR3 DNA is held: 48 bases, read in frame from base 1. V is cut by 4 bases and J by 6 bases, and the space between the germline ends is 21 bases. Systemically healthy Caucasian individuals from Russia, some 38 in total and aged about 6 to 100 years, were included as donors. Approximately 10 milliliters of peripheral blood were collected from each donor into EDTA-treated Vacutainer tubes. Ficoll-Paque density-gradient centrifugation was used to isolate PBMCs, with at least 6.5 million per sample. Trizol reagent was used to extract total RNA from the PBMCs, yielding at least 5.5 micrograms per sample. The percentages of naive CD45RAhigh/CD27high T cells were determined by flow cytometry on a PBMC aliquot from every donor. Another study also made use of these data, one on T cells of mothers and their children. The other study reports the following: Nine systemically healthy Caucasian individuals, comprising three mothers and their six children, were included as donors. cDNA synthesis used all of the extracted RNA, with approximately 1.6 ug of RNA in each 15 ul reaction. In the second PCR, sample barcodes and 2-4 random nucleotides were introduced via the M1S primer. Over 9 million TCR beta CDR3 reads came from each mother, compared with about 3.2 million reads from each child. Thymic selection similarly shapes TCR recombination output in related and unrelated pairs, with minor effect from inherited differences. Related mother-child pairs always showed normalized repertoire overlap that was slightly higher than in unrelated mother-child pairs, though the difference was never significant. With a sensitivity of approximately 100 clones per million clonotypes, no persistent microchimeric T cell clones were detected. In the study, deep NGS was used to compare the TCR beta repertoires of mothers and children, and features distinguishing related mother-child pairs from unrelated individuals were sought. The mean age was about 40 +/- 4 years for the mothers and approximately 11 +/- 4 years for the children. After adapter ligation with NEBNext reagents, the libraries were sequenced on Illumina HiSeq 2000 with 100+100 nt paired-end reads. To prevent cross-contamination, the mother and child libraries were prepared one month apart and sequenced in separate runs. For each donor, somewhere between 500,000 and 2,000,000 distinct TCR beta clonotypes were identified. Naive TCR beta clonotypes were estimated from low-frequency clonotypes matched to each donor's FACS-determined naive share, without sorting.

This TCR was recovered from a boy between 5 and 17 years old in good health. Sequencing was performed on blood. The chain was built from TRBV9 and TRBJ2-3; the D region possibly corresponds to TRBD2 (6 bases align). The DNA sequence is TGTGCCAGCAGCCTAGAAGGACTATCCCCCTACGATACGCAGTATTTT. This yields the protein CASSLEGLSPYDTQYF.